Following are 3 T cell receptor beta chains from one sample sequenced in a study of blood T cells in healthy people across ages. A J-beta primer mix and a sample-barcoded 5' primer were used in a second PCR of about 7 to 11 cycles. A single record per CDR3 protein comes from TCRdb applying MiXCR to the 5' RACE reads. The repertoire holds almost 300,000 distinct CDR3 sequences, with roughly a quarter as singletons. Specimen: blood. These receptors were collected from a woman in her 70s in good health.

In DNA, the CDR3 is TGTGCCAGCAGCGCACTTTGCCCAGCCAAAAACATTCAGTACTTC. Its translation is CASSALCPAKNIQYF. The V and J genes are TRBV21-1 and TRBJ2-4. TRBV21-1 is marked as a pseudogene. This CDR3 contains 15 residues.

The CDR3: CSGNGGRGRGNTEAFF. For the CDR3, the DNA is TGCAGCGGCAACGGTGGCAGGGGAAGAGGGAACACTGAAGCTTTCTTT. The chain employs TRBV29-1 and TRBJ1-1, with a possible D match to TRBD1 (6 bases). This CDR3 has 16 residues. The V gene's germline CDR1 is SQVTM and CDR2 ANQGSEA. V was clipped by 7 bases and J by 1 base, with 22 bases between them.

There are a few counts of this clonotype. The chain has TRBV20-1 and TRBJ2-7; a weak D match, TRBD2 (6 bases). Germline CDR1 is DFQATT and CDR2 is SNEGSKA (reference sequence). Trimming shortened V by 3 bases and J by 1 base, and 16 bases separated the two germline ends. This CDR3 comprises 15 residues. This CDR3 reads CSARELAGGSYEQYF. CDR3 nucleotide sequence: TGCAGTGCTAGGGAGTTGGCAGGAGGGTCCTACGAGCAGTACTTC.